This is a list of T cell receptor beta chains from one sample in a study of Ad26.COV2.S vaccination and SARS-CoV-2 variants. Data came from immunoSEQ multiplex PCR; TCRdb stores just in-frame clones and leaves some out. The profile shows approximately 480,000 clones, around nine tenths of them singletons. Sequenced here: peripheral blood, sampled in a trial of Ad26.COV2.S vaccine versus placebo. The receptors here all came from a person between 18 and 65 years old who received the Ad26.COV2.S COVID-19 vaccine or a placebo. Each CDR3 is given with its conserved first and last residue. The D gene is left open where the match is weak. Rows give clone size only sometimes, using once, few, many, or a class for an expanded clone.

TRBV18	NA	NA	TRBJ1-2	TGTGCCAGCTCACCTCGGGGGCGAGGTTCTAGGTATGGCTACACCTTC	CASSPRGRGSRYGYTF
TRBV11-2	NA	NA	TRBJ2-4	TGTGCCAGCAGCTTAGCGGGAGAAGCCAAAAACATTCAGTACTTC	CASSLAGEAKNIQYF
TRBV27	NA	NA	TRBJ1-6	TGTGCCAGCAGTCTGGCCCAGGGTTCCTCCTATAATTCACCCCTCCACTTT	CASSLAQGSSYNSPLHF
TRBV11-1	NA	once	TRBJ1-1	TGTGCCAGCAGCTTGGGTGGATGGGACACTGAAGCTTTCTTT	CASSLGGWDTEAFF
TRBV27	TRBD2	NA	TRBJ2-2	TGTGCCAGCAGATTTCGGAGCGGGAGGGCGGACACCGGGGAGCTGTTTTTT	CASRFRSGRADTGELFF
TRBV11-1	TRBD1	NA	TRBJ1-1	TGTGCCAGCAGCCCTAGGACAGGGAACACTGAAGCTTTCTTT	CASSPRTGNTEAFF
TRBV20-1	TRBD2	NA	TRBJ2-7	TGCAGTGCTAGTCCTAGCGGGAGGACCGAGCAGTACTTC	CSASPSGRTEQYF
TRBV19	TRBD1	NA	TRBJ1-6	TGTGCCAGTAGATACAGGGGGCAATCACCCCTCCACTTT	CASRYRGQSPLHF
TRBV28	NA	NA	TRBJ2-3	TGTGCCAGCAGTGGTGTCTCCGAGGGGGCAGATACGCAGTATTTT	CASSGVSEGADTQYF
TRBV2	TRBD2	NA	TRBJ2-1	TGTGCCAGCAGTGGCAGACTAGCGGGAGTACGGAGGGGCAATGAGCAGTTCTTC	CASSGRLAGVRRGNEQFF
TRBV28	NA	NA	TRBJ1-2	TGTGCCAGCACGGGAGGCAGCTATGGCTACACCTTC	CASTGGSYGYTF
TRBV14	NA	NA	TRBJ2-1	TGTGCCAGCAGCCAAGAGGGGGGCAGGGCCCATGAGCAGTTCTTC	CASSQEGGRAHEQFF
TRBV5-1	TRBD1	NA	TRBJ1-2	TGCGCCAGCAGCTTGGTGGCCCTGGGACAGGGGATTGACGGCTACACCTTC	CASSLVALGQGIDGYTF
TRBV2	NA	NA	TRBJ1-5	TGTGCCAGCATGATTGGTCTGGGTGTTCAGCCCCAGCATTTT	CASMIGLGVQPQHF
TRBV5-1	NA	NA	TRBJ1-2	TGCGCCAGCAGCTTGGCGGCAGACTATGGCTACACCTTC	CASSLAADYGYTF
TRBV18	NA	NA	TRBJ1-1	TGTGCCAGCTCACCTTTGTCGGACACTGAAGCTTTCTTT	CASSPLSDTEAFF
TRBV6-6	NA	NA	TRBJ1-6	TGTGCCAGCAGCGACAGGCAGAATTCACCCCTCCACTTT	CASSDRQNSPLHF
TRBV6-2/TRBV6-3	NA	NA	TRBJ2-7	TGTGCCAGCAGTGATCTGAACGAGCAGTACTTC	CASSDLNEQYF
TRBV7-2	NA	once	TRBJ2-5	TGTGCCAGCAGCTTAAGCAGCGGTGTGGAGACCCAGTACTTC	CASSLSSGVETQYF
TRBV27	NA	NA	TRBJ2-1	TGTGCCAGCAGTCTGCCTAGCAATGAGCAGTTCTTC	CASSLPSNEQFF